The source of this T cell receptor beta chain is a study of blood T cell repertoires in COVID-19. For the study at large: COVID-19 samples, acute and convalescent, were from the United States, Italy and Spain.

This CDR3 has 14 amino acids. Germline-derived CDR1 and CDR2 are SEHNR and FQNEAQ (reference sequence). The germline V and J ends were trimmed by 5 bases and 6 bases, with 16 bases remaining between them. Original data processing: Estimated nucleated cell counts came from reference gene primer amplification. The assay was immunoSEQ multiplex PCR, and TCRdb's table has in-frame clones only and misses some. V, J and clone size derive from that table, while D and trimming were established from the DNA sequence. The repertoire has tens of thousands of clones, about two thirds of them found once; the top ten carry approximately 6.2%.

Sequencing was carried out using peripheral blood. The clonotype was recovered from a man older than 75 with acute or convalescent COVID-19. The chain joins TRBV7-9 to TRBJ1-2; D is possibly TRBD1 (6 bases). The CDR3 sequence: CASSDTGPRNGYTF. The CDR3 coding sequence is TGTGCCAGCAGCGACACAGGGCCTAGGAATGGCTACACCTTC. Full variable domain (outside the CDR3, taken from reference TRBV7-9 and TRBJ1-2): DTGVSQNPRHKITKRGQNVTFRCDPISEHNRLYWYRQTLGQGPEFLTYFQNEAQLEKSRLLSDRFSAERPKGSFSTLEIQRTEQGDSAMYLCASSDTGPRNGYTFGSGTRLTVV.